Listed below are T cell receptor beta chains from one sample, sequenced in a study of cytomegalovirus exposure and HLA in healthy donors. TCRdb's table, derived via immunoSEQ multiplex PCR, lists solely in-frame clones and lacks some. The repertoire holds 110,000 or so clones, around 76% seen once, with roughly a sixth in the top ten. Sequencing was performed on PBMCs. These receptors were obtained from a middle-aged man in good health and CMV-seropositive. The CDR3 runs from the conserved cysteine through the conserved F or W. Part of the rows lack a size; the others show once, few, many or a class for expanded clones.

TRBV5-5 once CASRRASGSSYEQYF
TRBV5-1 NA CASSLGRDYTGELFF
TRBV19 NA CASSIVASRGGYEQYF
TRBV9 once CASSVGTGPGNTIYF
TRBV5-1 NA CASSLALGTSGRFSYEQYF
TRBV19 NA CASSDRGVYSNQPQHF
TRBV28 NA CASTGQGNTGELFF
TRBV19 NA CASSHSGEEKLFF
TRBV5-1 NA CASSLSGEGGYADTQYF
TRBV25-1 NA CASSESLAYEQYF
TRBV27 NA CASSLFLPRGSAEAFF
TRBV11-3 NA CASSLAGANTEAFF
TRBV25-1 once CASRPPGQGSGNEQFF
TRBV5-5 NA CASSRTGGQVGYGYTF
TRBV5-4 NA CASSLSSLSSYEQYF
TRBV19 few CASSLQGGGTDTQYF
TRBV28 NA CASSVNRGFGTYEQYF
TRBV6-6 NA CASSQDRGYEQYF
TRBV2 NA CASSIEREGYEQFF
TRBV19 few CASTPGHTSYNEQFF
TRBV15 NA CATSRDRNPGTEAFF
TRBV10-3 NA CAISEPPLAGGVSYNEQFF
TRBV5-1 few CASSLGWLTDRVYGYTF
TRBV5-6 NA CASSLMAGGPVETQYF
TRBV5-6 NA CASSLAGQGSYEQYF
TRBV5-5 few CASSHDRNEKLFF
TRBV19 NA CASSSSGAGSYEKLFF
TRBV27 NA CASSRGLGANVLTF
TRBV19 NA CASSMGGESHYGYTF
TRBV11-2 NA CASSRWGTHSGNTIYF
TRBV15 NA CATSRRAGDEQFF
TRBV7-2 NA CASSLGQGAVETQYF
TRBV14 few CASSQATVGYYGYTF
TRBV7-9 NA CASSLRGMNTEAFF
TRBV6-1 NA CASSLQGYEQYF
TRBV28 NA CASSWQEAAGNTIYF
TRBV4-3 few CASSQDRGRNQPQHF
TRBV7-9 NA CASSDRRGSGNTIYF
TRBV6-6 NA CASTIAGVGDTQYF
TRBV18 once CASSPLGAYEQYF
TRBV19 NA CASRDAPRSEQYF
TRBV2 NA CASSAEGQGASGAFF
TRBV2 NA CASNLAGDEQFF
TRBV5-1 NA CASSLGGISYEQYF